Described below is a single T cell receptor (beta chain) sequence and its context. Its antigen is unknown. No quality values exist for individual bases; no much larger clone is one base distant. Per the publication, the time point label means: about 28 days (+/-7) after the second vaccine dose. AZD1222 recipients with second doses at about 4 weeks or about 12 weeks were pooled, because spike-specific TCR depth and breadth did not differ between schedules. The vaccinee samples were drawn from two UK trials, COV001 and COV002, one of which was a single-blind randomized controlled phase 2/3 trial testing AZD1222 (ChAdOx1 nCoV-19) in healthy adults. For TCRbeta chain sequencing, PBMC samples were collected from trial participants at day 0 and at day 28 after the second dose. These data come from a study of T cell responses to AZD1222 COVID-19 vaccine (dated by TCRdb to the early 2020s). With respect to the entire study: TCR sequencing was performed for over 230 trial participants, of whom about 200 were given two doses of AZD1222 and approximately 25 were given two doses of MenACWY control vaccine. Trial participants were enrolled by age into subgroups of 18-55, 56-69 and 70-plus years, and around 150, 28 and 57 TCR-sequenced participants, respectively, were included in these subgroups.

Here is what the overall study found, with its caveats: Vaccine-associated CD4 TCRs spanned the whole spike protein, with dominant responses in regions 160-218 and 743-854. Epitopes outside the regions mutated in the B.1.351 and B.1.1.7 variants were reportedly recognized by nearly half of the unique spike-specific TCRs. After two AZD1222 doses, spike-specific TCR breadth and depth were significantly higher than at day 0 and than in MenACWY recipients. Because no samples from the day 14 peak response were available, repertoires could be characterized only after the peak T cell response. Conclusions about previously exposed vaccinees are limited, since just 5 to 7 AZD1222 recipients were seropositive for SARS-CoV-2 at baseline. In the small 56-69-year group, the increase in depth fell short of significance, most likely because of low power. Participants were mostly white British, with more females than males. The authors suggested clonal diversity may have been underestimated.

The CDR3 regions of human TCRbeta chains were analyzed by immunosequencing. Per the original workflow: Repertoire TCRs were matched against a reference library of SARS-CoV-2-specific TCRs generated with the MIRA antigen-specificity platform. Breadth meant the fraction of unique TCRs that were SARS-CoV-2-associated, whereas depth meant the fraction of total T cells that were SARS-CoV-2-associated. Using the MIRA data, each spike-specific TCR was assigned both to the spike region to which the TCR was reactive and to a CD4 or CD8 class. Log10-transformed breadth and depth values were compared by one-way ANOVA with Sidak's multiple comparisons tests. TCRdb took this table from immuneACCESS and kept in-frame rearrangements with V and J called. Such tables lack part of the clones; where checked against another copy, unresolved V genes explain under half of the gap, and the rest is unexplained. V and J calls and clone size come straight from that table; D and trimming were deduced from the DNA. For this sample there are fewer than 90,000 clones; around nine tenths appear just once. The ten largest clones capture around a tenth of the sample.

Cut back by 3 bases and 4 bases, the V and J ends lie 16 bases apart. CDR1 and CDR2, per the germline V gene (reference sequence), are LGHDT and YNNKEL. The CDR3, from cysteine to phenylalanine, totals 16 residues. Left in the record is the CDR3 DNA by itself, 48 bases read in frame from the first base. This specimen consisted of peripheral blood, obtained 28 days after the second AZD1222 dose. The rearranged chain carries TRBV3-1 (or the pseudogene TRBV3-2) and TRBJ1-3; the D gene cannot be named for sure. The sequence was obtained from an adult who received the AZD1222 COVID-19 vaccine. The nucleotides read TGTGCCAGCAGCCATAGCTCTGGGGTCTTCGGAAACACCATATATTTT. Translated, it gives CASSHSSGVFGNTIYF.